Following are 16 T cell receptor beta chains from one sample sequenced in a study of T-cell reconstitution after alpha-beta-depleted transplantation in children. Library preparation (for TCRbeta) was performed with unique molecular identifiers. TCRdb re-derived calls from the PCR reads in MiXCR, one entry per CDR3 protein. The sample records about 220,000 distinct CDR3 sequences, approximately 17% being singletons. Specimen: PBMCs, mostly from graft donor cells, collected 360 days after TCRalphabeta/CD19-depleted stem cell transplant. The receptors derive from a male patient between 2 and 10 years old who had a stem cell transplant for acute lymphoblastic leukemia, so the T cells may come from the graft donor.

The V and J genes are TRBV5-1 and TRBJ2-1; 9 nucleotides line up with TRBD2. Germline V CDR1 and CDR2: SGHRS, YFSETQ. The CDR3 loop spans 19 amino acids. The ends lost 5 bases at V and 3 bases at J; junction bases unmatched: 18. The CDR3 nucleotides are TGCGCCAGCAGTTACCCATGGCCGCACCCAGCGGGGGGCTACAATGAGCAGTTCTTC. It specifies CASSYPWPHPAGGYNEQFF.

This clonotype has only one observation. The V call is TRBV14, the J call TRBJ1-1; no clear D. CDR3 length: 13 amino acids. CDR1 is SGHDN and CDR2 is FVKESK in the germline V gene. V gave up 1 base and J gave up 1 base, with 4 bases separating them. The CDR3 region has the DNA TGTGCCAGCAGCCAAGCAAGGAACACTGAAGCTTTCTTT. Translated, it gives CASSQARNTEAFF.

The V gene is TRBV5-1, the J gene TRBJ2-7; D unresolved. V was cut by 2 bases and J by 2 bases, with 8 bases left in between. The CDR3 length is 13 residues. Germline V lookup: CDR1 SGHRS, CDR2 YFSETQ. The CDR3 here is CASSFEVAYEQYF. The CDR3, as DNA: TGCGCCAGCAGCTTCGAGGTTGCCTACGAGCAGTACTTC.

This CDR3 reads CSAMGLSLGADNEQFF. CDR3 sequence (DNA): TGCAGTGCTATGGGACTGTCGTTGGGCGCCGACAATGAGCAGTTCTTC. The chain uses TRBV20-1 and TRBJ2-1, with D perhaps TRBD2 (6 bases). CDR1 and CDR2 from the germline V gene are DFQATT and SNEGSKA (reference sequence). CDR3 length: 16 amino acids. V lost 4 bases, J lost 5 bases, and 21 bases lay in between.

This rearrangement joins TRBV7-8 to TRBJ2-7; tentatively, D is TRBD1 (5 bases). The CDR3 length is 16 residues. Germline lookup yields CDR1 SGHVS and CDR2 FQNEAQ. With 2 bases removed from V and 4 bases from J, the gap between germline ends came to 18 bases. The CDR3 loop reads CASSLRGGTGLYEQYF. The CDR3 DNA follows: TGTGCCAGCAGCTTACGTGGTGGTACAGGCCTTTACGAGCAGTACTTC.

This clonotype was found a few times. The CDR3 DNA reads as TGTGCCAGCAGCCAAGATCTGGCCAATCAGCCCCAGCATTTT. This translates into CASSQDLANQPQHF. The chain uses TRBV4-2 and TRBJ1-5; D not resolved. Germline CDR1 LGHNA, CDR2 YNFKEQ. V gave up 0 bases and J gave up 3 bases, with 6 bases separating them. The CDR3 loop spans 14 amino acids.

The J gene is TRBJ2-1, the V gene TRBV7-8; D is tentatively TRBD1 or TRBD2 (5 bases each). The CDR3 is 14 amino acids. Germline CDR1 reads SGHVS; CDR2 reads FQNEAQ. Trimming took off 5 bases at V and 7 bases at J, with 15 bases between the two ends. The CDR3 DNA is TGTGCCAGCAGCCCCGGGACCCTCGGGAATGAGCAGTTCTTC. Encoded protein: CASSPGTLGNEQFF.

This sequence joins TRBV18 and TRBJ2-3; 7 nucleotides line up with TRBD1. V gave up 2 bases and J gave up 2 bases; unmatched junction bases: 4. The CDR3 sequence is 15 residues long. CDR1 is KGHSH, CDR2 LQKENI, per germline. The CDR3 bases are TGTGCCAGCTCACCAACAGGGGCGTTCACAGATACGCAGTATTTT. This translates into CASSPTGAFTDTQYF. The full variable domain, completed using reference TRBV18 and TRBJ2-3, is NAGVMQNPRHLVRRRGQEARLRCSPMKGHSHVYWYRQLPEEGLKFMVYLQKENIIDESGMPKERFSAEFPKEGPSILRIQQVVRGDSAAYFCASSPTGAFTDTQYFGPGTRLTVL.

This clonotype came up a few times. The chain recombines TRBV12-3 or TRBV12-4 with TRBJ2-1; D possibly corresponds to TRBD2 (6 bases). This CDR3 has 14 amino acids. V was pared by 6 bases and J by 6 bases, with 15 bases between. The DNA of the CDR3 is TGTGCCAGCAGCCGCCCGACTAGTTCCAATGAGCAGTTCTTC. It yields the protein CASSRPTSSNEQFF.

The V gene is TRBV30, the J gene TRBJ1-1, with D perhaps matching TRBD1 (5 bases). CDR3 size: 15 residues. V was clipped by 1 base and J by 1 base, with 13 bases between them. The germline CDR1 and CDR2 sequences are GTSNPN and SVGIG (reference sequence). The CDR3 here is CAWSEKGRENTEAFF. CDR3 in DNA: TGTGCCTGGAGTGAGAAGGGGCGGGAGAACACTGAAGCTTTCTTT.

The V call is TRBV12-3 or TRBV12-4, the J call TRBJ1-6; tentative D call: TRBD1 (5 bases). Trimming removed 6 bases at V and 10 bases at J, with 19 bases between. The CDR3 spans 15 residues. The CDR3: CASRPGLGIQSPLHF. The CDR3 nucleotides read TGTGCCAGCAGGCCAGGGTTGGGCATTCAATCACCCCTCCACTTT.

A few counts support this clonotype. The chain is built from TRBV20-1 and TRBJ1-4; a possible D gene is TRBD1 (6 bases). The CDR3 has 15 amino acids. Trimming shortened V by 7 bases and J by 2 bases, and 17 bases separated the two germline ends. CDR1 and CDR2 (germline): DFQATT, SNEGSKA (reference sequence). CDR3 bases: TGCAGTGTAGCCGGGACACGTGGTACTAATGAAAAACTGTTTTTT. It specifies CSVAGTRGTNEKLFF.

The chain recombines TRBV12-3 or TRBV12-4 with TRBJ2-1, with a tentative D call TRBD1 (5 bases). V lost 2 bases, J lost 1 base, and 9 bases lay in between. CDR3 length: 15 residues. In DNA, the CDR3 is TGTGCCAGCAGTTTATCGACAGTTTCCTACAATGAGCAGTTCTTC. Translating gives CASSLSTVSYNEQFF.

This sequence joins TRBV7-2 and TRBJ1-1; 10 nucleotides match TRBD1. Trimming took 5 bases from V and 5 from J; bases not matched to a gene: 5. CDR1 SGHTA and CDR2 FQGNSA come from the germline V gene. This CDR3 is 14 amino acids long. The CDR3 loop reads CASSLTGGETEAFF. In DNA form, the CDR3 reads TGTGCCAGCAGCCTGACAGGGGGCGAAACTGAAGCTTTCTTT.

Ten or more counts support this clonotype. This chain joins TRBV5-4 and TRBJ2-1; D possibly corresponds to TRBD1 (5 bases). The CDR3 is 13 residues long. Germline CDR1 and CDR2: SGHNT and YYREEE (reference sequence). V lost 1 base and J 6 bases, leaving 8 bases between the germline ends. Here the CDR3 reads CASSLPGRNEQFF. The CDR3 DNA reads as TGTGCCAGCAGCTTGCCAGGGCGCAATGAGCAGTTCTTC.

This clonotype was seen a few times. The V call is TRBV29-1, the J call TRBJ2-2; 9 positions agree with TRBD2. Germline V gives CDR1 SQVTM, CDR2 ANQGSEA. V shed 8 bases and J 4 bases; nucleotides not matched to a gene: 5. This CDR3 has 13 residues. DNA of the CDR3: TGCAGCTTTAGCGGGAGACCCACCGGGGAGCTGTTTTTT. As protein: CSFSGRPTGELFF.